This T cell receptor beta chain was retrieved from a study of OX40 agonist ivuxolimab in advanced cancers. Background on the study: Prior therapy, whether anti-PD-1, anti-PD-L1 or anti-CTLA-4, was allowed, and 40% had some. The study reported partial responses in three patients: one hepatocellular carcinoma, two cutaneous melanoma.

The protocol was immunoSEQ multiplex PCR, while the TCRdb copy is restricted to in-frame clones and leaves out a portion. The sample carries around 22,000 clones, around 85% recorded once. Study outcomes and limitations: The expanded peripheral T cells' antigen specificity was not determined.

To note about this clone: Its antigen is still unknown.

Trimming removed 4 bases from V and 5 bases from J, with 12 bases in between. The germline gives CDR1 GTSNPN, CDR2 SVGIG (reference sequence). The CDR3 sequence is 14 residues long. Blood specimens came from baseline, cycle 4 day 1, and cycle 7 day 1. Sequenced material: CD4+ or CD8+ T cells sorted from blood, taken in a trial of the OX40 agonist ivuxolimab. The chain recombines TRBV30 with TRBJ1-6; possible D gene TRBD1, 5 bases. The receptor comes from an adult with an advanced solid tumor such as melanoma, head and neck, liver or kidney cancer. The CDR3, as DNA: TGTGCCTGGATACAGGTCGAGGATAATTCACCCCTCCACTTT. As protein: CAWIQVEDNSPLHF.